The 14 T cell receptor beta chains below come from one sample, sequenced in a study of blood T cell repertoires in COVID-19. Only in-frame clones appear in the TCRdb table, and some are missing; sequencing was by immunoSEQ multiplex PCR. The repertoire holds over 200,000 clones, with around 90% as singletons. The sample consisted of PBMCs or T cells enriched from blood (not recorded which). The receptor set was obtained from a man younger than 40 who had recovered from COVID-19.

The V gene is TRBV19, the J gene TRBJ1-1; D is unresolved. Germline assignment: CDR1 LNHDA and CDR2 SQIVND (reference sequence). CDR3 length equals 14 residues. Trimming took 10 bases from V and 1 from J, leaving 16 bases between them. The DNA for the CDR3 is TGTGCCACATACCCGCGGGCGAAGAACACTGAAGCTTTCTTT. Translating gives CATYPRAKNTEAFF.

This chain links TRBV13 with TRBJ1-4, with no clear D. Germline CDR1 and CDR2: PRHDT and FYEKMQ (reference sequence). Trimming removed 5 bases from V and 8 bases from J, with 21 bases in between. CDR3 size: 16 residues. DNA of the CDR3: TGTGCCAGCAGCCTCATGGTCGGAGTTCGGGTCGAAAAACTGTTTTTT. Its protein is CASSLMVGVRVEKLFF.

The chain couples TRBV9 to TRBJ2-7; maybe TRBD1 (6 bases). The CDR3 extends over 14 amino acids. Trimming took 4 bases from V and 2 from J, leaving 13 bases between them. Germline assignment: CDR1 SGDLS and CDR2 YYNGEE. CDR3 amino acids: CASSPSGQTYEQYF. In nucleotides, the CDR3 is TGTGCCAGCAGCCCCTCCGGACAGACCTACGAGCAGTACTTC. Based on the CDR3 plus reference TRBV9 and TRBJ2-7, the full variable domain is DSGVTQTPKHLITATGQRVTLRCSPRSGDLSVYWYQQSLDQGLQFLIQYYNGEERAKGNILERFSAQQFPDLHSELNLSSLELGDSALYFCASSPSGQTYEQYFGPGTRLTVT.

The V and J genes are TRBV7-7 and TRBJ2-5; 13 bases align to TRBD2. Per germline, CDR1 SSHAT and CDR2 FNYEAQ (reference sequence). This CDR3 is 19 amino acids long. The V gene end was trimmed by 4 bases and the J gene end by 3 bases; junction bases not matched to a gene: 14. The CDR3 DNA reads TGTGCCAGCAGCTCCGCCCCATATCTACTAGCGGGAGGGGAAGAGACCCAGTACTTC. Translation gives CASSSAPYLLAGGEETQYF.

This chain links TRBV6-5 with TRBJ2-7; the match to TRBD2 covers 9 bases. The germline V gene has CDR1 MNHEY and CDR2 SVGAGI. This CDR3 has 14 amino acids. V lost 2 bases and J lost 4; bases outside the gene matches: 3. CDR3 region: CASSYASGAYEQYF. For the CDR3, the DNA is TGTGCCAGCAGTTACGCTAGCGGGGCATACGAGCAGTACTTC.

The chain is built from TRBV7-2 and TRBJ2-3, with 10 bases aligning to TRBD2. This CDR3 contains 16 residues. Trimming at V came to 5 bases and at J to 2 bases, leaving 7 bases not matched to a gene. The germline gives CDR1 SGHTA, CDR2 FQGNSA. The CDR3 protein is CASSPGLAELTDTQYF. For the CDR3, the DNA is TGTGCCAGCAGCCCCGGACTAGCGGAGCTCACAGATACGCAGTATTTT. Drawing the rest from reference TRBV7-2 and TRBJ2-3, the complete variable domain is GAGVSQSPSNKVTEKGKDVELRCDPISGHTALYWYRQSLGQGLEFLIYFQGNSAPDKSGLPSDRFSAERTGGSVSTLTIQRTQQEDSAVYLCASSPGLAELTDTQYFGPGTRLTVL.

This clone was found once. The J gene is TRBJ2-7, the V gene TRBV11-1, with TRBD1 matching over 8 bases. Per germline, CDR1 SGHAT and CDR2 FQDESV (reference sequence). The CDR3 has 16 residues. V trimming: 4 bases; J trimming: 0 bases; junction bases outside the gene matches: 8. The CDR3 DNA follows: TGTGCCAGCAGCTCCTGGGGGACAGGCAACTCCTACGAGCAGTACTTC. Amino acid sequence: CASSSWGTGNSYEQYF. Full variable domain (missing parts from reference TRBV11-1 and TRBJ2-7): EAEVAQSPRYKITEKSQAVAFWCDPISGHATLYWYRQILGQGPELLVQFQDESVVDDSQLPKDRFSAERLKGVDSTLKIQPAELGDSAMYLCASSSWGTGNSYEQYFGPGTRLTVT.

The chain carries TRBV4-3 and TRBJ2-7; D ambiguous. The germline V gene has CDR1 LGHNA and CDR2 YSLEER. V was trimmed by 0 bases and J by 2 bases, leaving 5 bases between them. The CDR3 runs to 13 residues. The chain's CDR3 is CASSQEGAYEQYF. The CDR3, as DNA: TGCGCCAGCAGCCAAGAAGGAGCCTACGAGCAGTACTTC.

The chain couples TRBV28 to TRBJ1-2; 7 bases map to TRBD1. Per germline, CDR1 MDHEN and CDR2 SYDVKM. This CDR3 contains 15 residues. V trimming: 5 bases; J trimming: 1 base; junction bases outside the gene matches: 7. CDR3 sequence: CASSTGDRSNYGYTF. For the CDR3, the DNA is TGTGCCAGCAGTACAGGGGACAGAAGTAACTATGGCTACACCTTC.

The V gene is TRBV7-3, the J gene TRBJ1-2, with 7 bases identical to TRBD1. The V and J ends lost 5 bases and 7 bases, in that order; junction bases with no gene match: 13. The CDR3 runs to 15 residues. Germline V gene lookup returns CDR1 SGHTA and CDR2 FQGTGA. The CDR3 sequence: CASSAPGGARGGYTF. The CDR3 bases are TGTGCCAGCAGCGCCCCAGGGGGTGCCCGAGGTGGCTACACCTTC. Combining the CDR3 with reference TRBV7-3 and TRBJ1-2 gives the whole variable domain GAGVSQTPSNKVTEKGKYVELRCDPISGHTALYWYRQSLGQGPEFLIYFQGTGAADDSGLPNDRFFAVRPEGSVSTLKIQRTERGDSAVYLCASSAPGGARGGYTFGSGTRLTVV.

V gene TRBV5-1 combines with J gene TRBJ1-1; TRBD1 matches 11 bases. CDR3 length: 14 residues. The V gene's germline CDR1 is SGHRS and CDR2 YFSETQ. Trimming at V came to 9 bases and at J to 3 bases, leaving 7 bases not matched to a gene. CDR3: CATGQGARYTEAFF. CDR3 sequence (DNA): TGCGCCACCGGACAGGGGGCGCGTTACACTGAAGCTTTCTTT.

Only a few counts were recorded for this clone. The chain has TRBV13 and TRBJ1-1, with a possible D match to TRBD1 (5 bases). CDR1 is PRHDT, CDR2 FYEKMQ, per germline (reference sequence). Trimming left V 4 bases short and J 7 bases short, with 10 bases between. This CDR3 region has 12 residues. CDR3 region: CASSSDRFEAFF. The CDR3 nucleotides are TGTGCCAGCAGCTCCGACAGATTTGAAGCTTTCTTT. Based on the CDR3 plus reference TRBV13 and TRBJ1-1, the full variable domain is AAGVIQSPRHLIKEKRETATLKCYPIPRHDTVYWYQQGPGQDPQFLISFYEKMQSDKGSIPDRFSAQQFSDYHSELNMSSLELGDSALYFCASSSDRFEAFFGQGTRLTVV.

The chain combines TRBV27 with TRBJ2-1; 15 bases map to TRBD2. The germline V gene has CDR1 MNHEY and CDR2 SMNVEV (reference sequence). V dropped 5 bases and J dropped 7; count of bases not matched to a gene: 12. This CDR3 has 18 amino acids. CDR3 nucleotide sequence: TGTGCCAGCAGTCCGCCCGGACTAGCGGGAGGGCCACTAAATGAGCAGTTCTTC. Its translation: CASSPPGLAGGPLNEQFF.

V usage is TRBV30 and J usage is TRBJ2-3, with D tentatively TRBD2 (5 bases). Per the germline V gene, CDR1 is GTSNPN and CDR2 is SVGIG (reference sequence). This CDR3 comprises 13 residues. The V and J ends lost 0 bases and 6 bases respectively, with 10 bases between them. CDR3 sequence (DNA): TGTGCCTGGAGTGTACCGGGGTGGGATACGCAGTATTTT. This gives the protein CAWSVPGWDTQYF.